Following are 17 T cell receptor beta chains from one sample sequenced in a study of blood T cell repertoires in COVID-19. Profiled with immunoSEQ multiplex PCR; TCRdb holds only in-frame clones, not every one. The data show 450,000 or so clones, around 90% seen once. The sample consisted of peripheral blood. Receptors were obtained from a man between 18 and 29 years old with COVID-19, enrolled during active disease.

V is TRBV3-1 (or the pseudogene TRBV3-2) and J is TRBJ1-1; 10 bases agree with TRBD1. Germline CDR1 is LGHDT and CDR2 is YNNKEL (reference sequence). V lost 4 bases and J lost 1; bases outside the gene matches: 9. The CDR3 spans 17 residues. CDR3 residues: CASSPRDRGLQNTEAFF. The CDR3 nucleotides read TGTGCCAGCAGCCCTCGGGACAGGGGCTTACAGAACACTGAAGCTTTCTTT.

This clone appeared a single time. V gene TRBV6-2 or TRBV6-3 combines with J gene TRBJ1-3, with D maybe TRBD1 (5 bases). In germline, CDR1 is MNHEY, CDR2 SVGEGT. The length of the CDR3 is 16 residues. V lost 2 bases and J lost 1, with 12 bases in between. CDR3 region: CASSYGAGGSGNTIYF. CDR3 sequence (DNA): TGTGCCAGCAGTTACGGAGCCGGGGGGTCTGGAAACACCATATATTTT.

The V gene is TRBV19, the J gene TRBJ1-5, with TRBD1 identical over 8 bases. The CDR3 is made up of 12 amino acids. Unmatched junction bases numbered 2, after V lost 10 bases and J lost 3 bases. CDR1 is LNHDA and CDR2 is SQIVND in the germline V gene (reference sequence). The CDR3 DNA reads TGTGCCACGACAGGGGTCAATCAGCCCCAGCATTTT. It translates to CATTGVNQPQHF.

This chain links TRBV13 with TRBJ2-7; TRBD2 matches 11 bases. The V gene's germline CDR1 is PRHDT and CDR2 FYEKMQ (reference sequence). Germline trimming cut 0 bases from V and 2 bases from J; bases unmatched to any gene: 0. This CDR3 contains 15 residues. CDR3 sequence (DNA): TGTGCCAGCAGCTTAGGTAGCGGGGGGGCCTACGAGCAGTACTTC. As protein: CASSLGSGGAYEQYF.

The chain employs TRBV20-1 and TRBJ1-4; D is undetermined. This CDR3 comprises 11 residues. The germline V and J ends were trimmed by 5 bases and 4 bases, with 5 bases remaining between them. Germline V gene lookup returns CDR1 DFQATT and CDR2 SNEGSKA (reference sequence). CDR3 region: CSAHFNEKLFF. In DNA, the CDR3 is TGCAGTGCTCATTTTAATGAAAAACTGTTTTTT.

The chain carries TRBV3-1 (or the pseudogene TRBV3-2) and TRBJ1-3; 8 positions match TRBD1. The CDR3 sequence is 14 residues long. Per germline, CDR1 LGHDT and CDR2 YNNKEL (reference sequence). Trimming at V came to 5 bases and at J to 1 base, leaving 1 base not matched to a gene. Here the CDR3 DNA reads TGTGCCAGCAGCGACAGGGGATCTGGAAACACCATATATTTT. This sequence encodes CASSDRGSGNTIYF.

This rearrangement joins TRBV4-1 to TRBJ2-4; no clear D. Trimming left V 9 bases short and J 8 bases short, with 14 bases between. Looked up from germline, CDR1 is MGHRA and CDR2 is YSYEKL. This CDR3 comprises 12 residues. CDR3 amino acids: CASGGIMDIQYF. The CDR3 nucleotides read TGCGCCAGTGGCGGCATTATGGACATTCAGTACTTC.

J is TRBJ2-1 and V is TRBV3-1 (or the pseudogene TRBV3-2); 8 nucleotides match TRBD2. After removal of 1 base from V and 5 bases from J, the junction contained 7 bases not matched to a gene. Germline CDR1 reads LGHDT; CDR2 reads YNNKEL (reference sequence). The CDR3 consists of 16 residues. The CDR3 sequence: CASSQVYSGKNNEQFF. The CDR3 DNA is TGTGCCAGCAGCCAAGTTTATAGCGGGAAAAACAATGAGCAGTTCTTC.

The chain joins TRBV7-8 to TRBJ2-2; 7 nucleotides align to TRBD1. The CDR3 sequence is 16 residues long. Trimming at V came to 3 bases and at J to 1 base, leaving 5 bases not matched to a gene. The germline V gene has CDR1 SGHVS and CDR2 FQNEAQ. CDR3 region: CASSFPGTVNTGELFF. CDR3 bases: TGTGCCAGCAGCTTCCCCGGGACAGTGAACACCGGGGAGCTGTTTTTT. Full variable domain (missing parts from reference TRBV7-8 and TRBJ2-2): GAGVSQSPRYKVAKRGQDVALRCDPISGHVSLFWYQQALGQGPEFLTYFQNEAQLDKSGLPSDRFFAERPEGSVSTLKIQRTQQEDSAVYLCASSFPGTVNTGELFFGEGSRLTVL.

The chain uses TRBV6-5 and TRBJ2-7; 10 bases map to TRBD2. The V gene end was trimmed by 0 bases and the J gene end by 3 bases; junction bases not matched to a gene: 2. CDR1 MNHEY and CDR2 SVGAGI come from the germline V gene. The CDR3 runs 15 residues. CDR3 in DNA: TGTGCCAGCAGTTACTCGCTAGCGGGAGACTACGAGCAGTACTTC. Amino acids: CASSYSLAGDYEQYF.

The chain joins TRBV5-1 to TRBJ2-6; 7 nucleotides align to TRBD1. The CDR3 is 19 amino acids. Germline-derived CDR1 and CDR2 are SGHRS and YFSETQ. The J segment lost 2 bases and the V segment lost 3 bases, leaving 14 bases of the junction unmatched. The CDR3 nucleotides are TGCGCCAGCAGCTGGTGGCCGGGACAGCAAGAAACTGGGGCCAACGTCCTGACTTTC. Translating gives CASSWWPGQQETGANVLTF.

This clone showed up just once. V is TRBV7-3 and J is TRBJ2-1; 8 bases line up with TRBD2. Germline V CDR1 and CDR2: SGHTA, FQGTGA. The CDR3 has 15 amino acids. With V trimmed by 5 bases and J by 5 bases, 8 bases remained unmatched. The CDR3 DNA sequence: TGTGCCAGCAGCCGGGGGGGTGCAATGAACAATGAGCAGTTCTTC. It translates to CASSRGGAMNNEQFF.

The chain employs TRBV10-1 and TRBJ2-5, with D possibly being TRBD2 (6 bases). The germline gives CDR1 WNHNN, CDR2 SYGVQD (reference sequence). The CDR3 is 15 residues long. Trimming pared 4 bases from V and 5 bases from J, leaving 17 bases between. The DNA of the CDR3 is TGCGCCAGCAGTGTAGATCGAACGGAGGGGGAGACCCAGTACTTC. Protein sequence: CASSVDRTEGETQYF.

The gene calls are TRBV7-9 and TRBJ2-5; D is ambiguous. CDR3 length: 13 amino acids. Per germline, CDR1 SEHNR and CDR2 FQNEAQ (reference sequence). V lost 1 base and J 9 bases, leaving 12 bases between the germline ends. The chain's CDR3 is CASSLVTVEAQYF. CDR3 bases: TGTGCCAGCAGCTTAGTTACCGTTGAGGCCCAGTACTTC.

The chain couples TRBV11-2 to TRBJ2-1, with 9 nucleotides matching TRBD1. The CDR3 length is 16 residues. Germline CDR1 SGHAT, CDR2 FQNNGV. The V and J ends lost 5 bases and 4 bases, in that order; junction bases with no gene match: 9. The CDR3 reads CASSPPRDREYNEQFF. DNA of the CDR3: TGTGCCAGCAGCCCACCCCGGGACAGGGAATACAATGAGCAGTTCTTC.

CDR3 sequence (DNA): TGCGCCAGCAGCCCCACCTATACGAGTCGTGAGCAGTTCTTC. It yields the protein CASSPTYTSREQFF. The rearrangement joins TRBV5-1 to TRBJ2-1; D uncertain. This CDR3 is built from 14 residues. The ends were cut back, 4 bases at V and 9 bases at J, with 17 bases in the middle. Germline V lookup: CDR1 SGHRS, CDR2 YFSETQ. Drawing the rest from reference TRBV5-1 and TRBJ2-1, the complete variable domain is KAGVTQTPRYLIKTRGQQVTLSCSPISGHRSVSWYQQTPGQGLQFLFEYFSETQRNKGNFPGRFSGRQFSNSRSEMNVSTLELGDSALYLCASSPTYTSREQFFGPGTRLTVL.

The V gene is TRBV10-3, the J gene TRBJ2-5; 9 nucleotides match TRBD1. This CDR3 has 16 amino acids. The J segment lost 1 base and the V segment lost 2 bases, leaving 5 bases of the junction unmatched. Germline V gene data show CDR1 as ENHRY and CDR2 as SYGVKD. CDR3 coding DNA: TGTGCCATCAGTGAGAAGGACAGGGGAAGCCAAGAGACCCAGTACTTC. It yields the protein CAISEKDRGSQETQYF.